This TCR beta chain came from a study of post-analysis software for immune sequencing data. About the research overall: Included among the disease courses, which were recorded for the cohort, were relapsing-remitting, secondary progressive and progressive-relapsing multiple sclerosis.

The CDR3 has 12 amino acids. Germline CDR1 DFQATT, CDR2 SNEGSKA (reference sequence). Every TCR beta cDNA library bore unique molecular identifiers. TCRdb reanalysed the PCR reads using MiXCR and keeps one entry per CDR3 protein. The sample holds some 700,000 distinct CDR3 sequences; roughly three fifths are singletons and the top ten take approximately 10%. Study-wide findings and caveats: Controls significantly exceeded multiple sclerosis patients in normalized Chao1 diversity. Patients had higher frequencies than controls of roughly 5 TRBV segments, including TRBV5-6, TRBV5-1 and TRBV20-1.

Worth noting for this clonotype: The antigen is not known.

This clonotype was sampled from a girl aged 2 to 9 with multiple sclerosis. What was sequenced was blood. V is TRBV20-1 and J is TRBJ2-4; 7 nucleotides agree with TRBD1. The end of the DNA aligns better with TRBJ2-7, so the J call may be wrong. CDR3 nucleotide sequence: TGCAGTGCTGGGGACAGACCGGGCGAGCAGTACTTC. It specifies CSAGDRPGEQYF.